Sequencing of this T cell receptor beta chain was carried out in a study of OX40 agonist ivuxolimab in advanced cancers. Study-wide background: Intravenous ivuxolimab was administered to patients every 2 weeks at 0.01 to 10 mg/kg. Of mixed ages from about 23 to 90 and averaging around 60 years, the group was roughly 85% male.

Only one count was recorded for this clone. Its antigen remains unidentified. The sampling schedule covered blood at baseline, cycle 4 day 1, and cycle 7 day 1. Findings and limits, study-wide: Clonal expansion from baseline to week 6 occurred in both CD4+ and CD8+ T cells.

The assay was immunoSEQ multiplex PCR, and TCRdb's table has in-frame clones only and misses some. The table shows tens of thousands of clones, with approximately 86% occurring only once. The specimen comprised CD4+ or CD8+ T cells sorted from blood, sampled in a trial of the OX40 agonist ivuxolimab. The clonotype comes from an adult with an advanced solid tumor such as melanoma, head and neck, liver or kidney cancer.

CDR3 sequence reads: CASSQDTTGISQPQHF. The CDR3 nucleotides are TGTGCCAGCAGCCAAGATACAACAGGGATAAGCCAGCCCCAGCATTTT. This rearrangement joins TRBV4-2 to TRBJ1-5, with D possibly TRBD1 on 6 matching bases. Between the trimmed V and J ends, which lost 0 bases and 7 bases, there was a span of 16 bases. The CDR3 consists of 16 residues. CDR1 is LGHNA, CDR2 YNFKEQ, per germline.